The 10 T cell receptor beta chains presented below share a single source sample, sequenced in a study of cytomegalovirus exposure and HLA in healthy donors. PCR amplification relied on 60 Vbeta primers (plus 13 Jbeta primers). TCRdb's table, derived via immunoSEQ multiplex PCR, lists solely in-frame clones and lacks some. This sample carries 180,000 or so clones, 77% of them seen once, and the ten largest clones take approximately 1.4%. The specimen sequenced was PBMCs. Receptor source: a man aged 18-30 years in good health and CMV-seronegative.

In DNA, the CDR3 is TGTGCCAGCAGCCGAGGACAAAATGAAAAACTGTTTTTT. Translated, it gives CASSRGQNEKLFF. This chain links TRBV7-2 with TRBJ1-4; possibly TRBD1 for D (5 bases). The CDR3 length is 13 residues. V lost 5 bases, J lost 5 bases, and 9 bases lay in between. From germline, CDR1 is SGHTA and CDR2 FQGNSA.

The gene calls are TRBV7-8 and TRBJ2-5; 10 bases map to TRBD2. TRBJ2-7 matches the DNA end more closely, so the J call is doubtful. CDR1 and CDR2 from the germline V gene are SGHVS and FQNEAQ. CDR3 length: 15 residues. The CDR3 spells CASSSPGLARNEQYF. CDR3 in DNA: TGTGCCAGCAGCTCTCCGGGACTAGCGAGGAACGAGCAGTACTTC.

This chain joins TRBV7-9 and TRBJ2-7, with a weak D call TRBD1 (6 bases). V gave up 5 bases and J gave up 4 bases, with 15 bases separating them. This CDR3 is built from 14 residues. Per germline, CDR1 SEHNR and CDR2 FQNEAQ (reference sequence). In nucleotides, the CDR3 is TGTGCCAGCAGCCCCGGGACATTCCTATACGAGCAGTACTTC. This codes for CASSPGTFLYEQYF.

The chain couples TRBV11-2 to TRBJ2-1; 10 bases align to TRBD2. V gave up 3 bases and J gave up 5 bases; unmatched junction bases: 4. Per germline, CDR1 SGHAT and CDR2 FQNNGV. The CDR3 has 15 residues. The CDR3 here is CASSFQAGGDNEQFF. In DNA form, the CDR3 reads TGTGCCAGCAGCTTTCAAGCGGGAGGGGACAATGAGCAGTTCTTC.

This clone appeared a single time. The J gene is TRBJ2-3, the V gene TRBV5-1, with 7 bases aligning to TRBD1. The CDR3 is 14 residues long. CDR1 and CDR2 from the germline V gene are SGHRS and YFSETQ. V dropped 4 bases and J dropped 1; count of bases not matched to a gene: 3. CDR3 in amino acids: CASSRQGGTDTQYF. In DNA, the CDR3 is TGCGCCAGCAGCCGCCAGGGGGGCACAGATACGCAGTATTTT.

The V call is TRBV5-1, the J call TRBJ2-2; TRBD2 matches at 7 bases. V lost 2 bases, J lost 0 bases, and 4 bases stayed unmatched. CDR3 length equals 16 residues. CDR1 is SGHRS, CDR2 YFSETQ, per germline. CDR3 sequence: CASSFGGGTNTGELFF. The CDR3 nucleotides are TGCGCCAGCAGCTTTGGGGGGGGGACGAACACCGGGGAGCTGTTTTTT.

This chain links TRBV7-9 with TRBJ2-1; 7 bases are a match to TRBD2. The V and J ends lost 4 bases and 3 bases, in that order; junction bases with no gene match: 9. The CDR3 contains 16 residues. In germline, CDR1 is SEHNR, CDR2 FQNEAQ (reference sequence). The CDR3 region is CASSSGRTSLYNEQFF. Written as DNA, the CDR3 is TGTGCCAGCAGCTCCGGGAGGACTAGTCTCTACAATGAGCAGTTCTTC.

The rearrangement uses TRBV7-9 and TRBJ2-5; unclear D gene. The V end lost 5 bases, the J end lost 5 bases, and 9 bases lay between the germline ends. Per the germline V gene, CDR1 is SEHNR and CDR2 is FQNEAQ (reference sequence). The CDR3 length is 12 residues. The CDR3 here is CASSTNKETQYF. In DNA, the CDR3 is TGTGCCAGCAGCACTAACAAGGAGACCCAGTACTTC.

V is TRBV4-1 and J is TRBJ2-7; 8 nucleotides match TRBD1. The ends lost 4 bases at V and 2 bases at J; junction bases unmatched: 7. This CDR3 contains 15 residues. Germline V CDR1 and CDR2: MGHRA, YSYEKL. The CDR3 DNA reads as TGCGCCAGCAGCCCTACAGGGGGTCGGACCTACGAGCAGTACTTC. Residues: CASSPTGGRTYEQYF.

CDR3 nucleotide sequence: TGTGCCAGCAGCTTAGGTGGAGCGTACGTCGGGCAGTACTTC. This gives the protein CASSLGGAYVGQYF. V gene TRBV7-2 combines with J gene TRBJ2-7; the D is unclear. The V end lost 1 base, the J end lost 9 bases, and 16 bases lay between the germline ends. CDR3 length: 14 residues. Germline CDR1 and CDR2: SGHTA and FQGNSA.